The rows below give T cell receptor beta chains drawn from one sample of a study of siplizumab effects on memory and regulatory T cells. The method was immunoSEQ multiplex PCR; TCRdb's version includes in-frame clones alone and lacks a portion of them. The sample holds more than 85,000 clones, around 92% seen once. Source material: CD4+ T cells sorted from blood. The receptors here all came from a human donor in good health. Some clones in this sample may be carry-over from other donors' samples. Both conserved end residues are part of each CDR3. Fields, in order: J gene, V gene, CDR3 protein.

J gene: TRBJ2-7; V gene: TRBV28; CDR3 protein: CASKTGREQYF
J gene: TRBJ2-5; V gene: TRBV5-4; CDR3 protein: CASSLDPWGRGETQYF
J gene: TRBJ2-3; V gene: TRBV5-6; CDR3 protein: CASSYDWGRPDTQYF
J gene: TRBJ2-3; V gene: TRBV21-1; CDR3 protein: CASSKAGTFTDTQYF
J gene: TRBJ2-5; V gene: TRBV30; CDR3 protein: CASLRTSGSETQYF
J gene: TRBJ2-3; V gene: TRBV2; CDR3 protein: CASGSGSTDTQYF
J gene: TRBJ1-1; V gene: TRBV2; CDR3 protein: CASRRQGGAEAFF
J gene: TRBJ2-5; V gene: TRBV7-9; CDR3 protein: CASSFLTTREETQYF
J gene: TRBJ2-5; V gene: TRBV5-1; CDR3 protein: CASRLAGAETQYF
J gene: TRBJ1-5; V gene: TRBV7-8; CDR3 protein: CASSRTGGNNWGQPQHF
J gene: TRBJ2-1; V gene: TRBV11-2; CDR3 protein: CASSSVTVAKFF
J gene: TRBJ2-7; V gene: TRBV27; CDR3 protein: CASSRTSGTYGQYF
J gene: TRBJ2-1; V gene: TRBV5-6; CDR3 protein: CASRTPGLAGVGEQFF
J gene: TRBJ2-7; V gene: TRBV9; CDR3 protein: CASSPSGAQNEQYF
J gene: TRBJ1-5; V gene: TRBV6-5; CDR3 protein: CASSSQGAGGSQHF
J gene: TRBJ2-3; V gene: TRBV19; CDR3 protein: CASSIPGAGTDTQYF
J gene: TRBJ1-2; V gene: TRBV6-5; CDR3 protein: CASWDGGLPDYGYTF
J gene: TRBJ2-3; V gene: TRBV5-1; CDR3 protein: CASSFRERGTDTQYF
J gene: TRBJ2-3; V gene: TRBV5-1; CDR3 protein: CASSAGGKTDTQYF
J gene: TRBJ2-1; V gene: TRBV5-4; CDR3 protein: CASSLLAGGPSYNEQFF
J gene: TRBJ1-3; V gene: TRBV7-6; CDR3 protein: CASSLATGFSGNTIYF
J gene: TRBJ1-1; V gene: TRBV7-3; CDR3 protein: CASSLQPNTEAFF
J gene: TRBJ1-1; V gene: TRBV28; CDR3 protein: CASRRGGEATEAFF
J gene: TRBJ2-5; V gene: TRBV5-5; CDR3 protein: CASSLDILAGMGETQYF
J gene: TRBJ2-3; V gene: TRBV21-1; CDR3 protein: CASRMGGSTTDTQYF
J gene: TRBJ2-3; V gene: TRBV6-6; CDR3 protein: CASYQSSGRNADTQYF
J gene: TRBJ1-2; V gene: TRBV9; CDR3 protein: CASSVTDRLNYGYTF
J gene: TRBJ1-5; V gene: TRBV12-5; CDR3 protein: CASGLVGSGEPQHF
J gene: TRBJ2-3; V gene: TRBV14; CDR3 protein: CASSRGTGTDTQYF
J gene: TRBJ1-2; V gene: TRBV7-8; CDR3 protein: CASSPGTGEAF
J gene: TRBJ1-4; V gene: TRBV7-9; CDR3 protein: CASSGRDGLNEKLFF
J gene: TRBJ1-2; V gene: TRBV7-9; CDR3 protein: CASSFVDYGYTF
J gene: TRBJ2-1; V gene: TRBV14; CDR3 protein: CASSHRGRFPFEDEQFF
J gene: TRBJ1-5; V gene: TRBV10-3; CDR3 protein: CAISESRGNQPQHF
J gene: TRBJ2-5; V gene: TRBV11-3; CDR3 protein: CASSLDRETQYF
J gene: TRBJ2-6; V gene: TRBV5-4; CDR3 protein: CASSPLGGSGANVLTF
J gene: TRBJ1-1; V gene: TRBV6-1; CDR3 protein: CAIPGSSLMNTEAFF
J gene: TRBJ2-7; V gene: TRBV28; CDR3 protein: CASSSPRGGGYEQYF
J gene: TRBJ2-3; V gene: TRBV29-1; CDR3 protein: CIGRDYTDTQYF
J gene: TRBJ1-4; V gene: TRBV2; CDR3 protein: CASMGLPEKLFF
J gene: TRBJ2-3; V gene: TRBV5-1; CDR3 protein: CASSLTGSTDTQYF